The present TCR beta chain was sequenced within a study of monozygotic twins with inflammatory bowel disease. TCRdb reprocessed the 5' RACE reads and keeps a single row for each CDR3 protein, giving no DNA. The sample totals roughly 160,000 distinct CDR3 sequences. Germline CDR1 and CDR2: MGHRA and YSYEKL. The CDR3 consists of 16 residues. Sample: blood. This TCR was recovered from a human donor with ulcerative colitis or Crohn's disease, or a healthy co-twin of an affected twin (not recorded which). The rearrangement uses TRBV4-1 and TRBJ2-3; absent DNA, TCRdb's TRBD2 call cannot be checked. The CDR3 sequence is CASSHLAGGPTDTQYF.